This T cell receptor beta chain originates from a study of cytomegalovirus exposure and HLA in healthy donors. Findings and caveats of the study: Later work found that TCR association rates differed between HLA loci; DRB1 had the most and HLA-C the fewest. Analysis performed later showed TCR beta chains linked to HLA being more clonally expanded than equally common others. Among CMV-associated TCR beta chains, most appeared HLA-restricted in a later analysis. Sequencing likely produced, as an artifact, a cluster of highly shared sequence variants.

V was clipped by 1 base and J by 3 bases; unmatched bases: 8. This CDR3 comprises 17 residues. Looked up from germline, CDR1 is LNHDA and CDR2 is SQIVND (reference sequence). Primers for the PCR totalled 60 Vbeta and 13 Jbeta. Generated by immunoSEQ multiplex PCR, the TCRdb table keeps only in-frame clones and is missing some. Of roughly 150,000 clones detected, approximately 80% appear once; the ten largest clones hold 1.5% to 2%. Points on this clone: What it binds is unknown.

This rearrangement joins TRBV19 to TRBJ2-2, with 7 positions matching TRBD1. The receptor comes from a woman aged 40 to 50 in good health and CMV-seronegative. Sequenced sample: PBMCs. The CDR3 DNA reads as TGTGCCAGTAGTATAGGAAACAGGGGTCGGGACACCGGGGAGCTGTTTTTT. Its protein is CASSIGNRGRDTGELFF.